These 28 T cell receptor beta chains were sequenced from one sample in a study of immune evolution from preneoplasia to lung adenocarcinoma. Produced via immunoSEQ multiplex PCR; TCRdb's table is partial and in-frame only. Seen here are over 6,000 clones, around 82% observed once, and the top ten hold less than 2.5%. Sequencing was performed on FFPE minimally invasive lung adenocarcinoma tissue. The receptors originated from an older person with lung adenocarcinoma.

The chain is built from TRBV7-2 and TRBJ2-6; unclear D gene. This CDR3 is built from 15 residues. Germline CDR1 and CDR2: SGHTA and FQGNSA. Trimming left V 1 base short and J 1 base short, with 5 bases between. The CDR3 is CASSLGPSGANVLTF. The CDR3 DNA reads TGTGCCAGCAGCTTAGGGCCTTCTGGGGCCAACGTCCTGACTTTC. The full variable domain, with the rest looked up from reference TRBV7-2 and TRBJ2-6, is GAGVSQSPSNKVTEKGKDVELRCDPISGHTALYWYRQSLGQGLEFLIYFQGNSAPDKSGLPSDRFSAERTGGSVSTLTIQRTQQEDSAVYLCASSLGPSGANVLTFGAGSRLTVL.

The gene calls are TRBV4-3 and TRBJ2-2; D is ambiguous. Trimming took off 5 bases at V and 3 bases at J, with 16 bases between the two ends. This CDR3 contains 16 residues. The germline V gene encodes CDR1 LGHNA and CDR2 YSLEER. The DNA for the CDR3 is TGCGCCAGCAGCAAGGAGTGGACCCTTGACACCGGGGAGCTGTTTTTT. Translated, it gives CASSKEWTLDTGELFF.

This chain links TRBV6-1 with TRBJ2-6; D is undetermined. Germline V gene sequence: CDR1 MNHNS, CDR2 SASEGT. V was shortened by 2 bases and J by 0 bases, with 8 bases between the two germline ends. This CDR3 comprises 16 residues. Here the CDR3 reads CASSELVRSGANVLTF. Written as DNA, the CDR3 is TGTGCCAGCAGTGAACTGGTCCGCTCTGGGGCCAACGTCCTGACTTTC.

This chain joins TRBV7-9 and TRBJ2-2, with D unresolved. The V gene lost 1 base and the J gene lost 9 bases, with 15 bases spanning the gap. The CDR3 covers 15 residues. CDR1 and CDR2 from the germline V gene are SEHNR and FQNEAQ (reference sequence). Written as DNA, the CDR3 is TGTGCCAGCAGCTTAGAGGTTTCCTCCAGCCGGGAGCTGTTTTTT. It yields the protein CASSLEVSSSRELFF.

The chain carries TRBV5-1 and TRBJ1-5; 12 nucleotides match TRBD1. After removal of 3 bases from V and 4 bases from J, the junction contained 2 bases not matched to a gene. There are 15 residues in the CDR3. In germline, CDR1 is SGHRS, CDR2 YFSETQ. The CDR3 sequence is CASSSGQGANQPQHF. The CDR3 coding sequence is TGCGCCAGCAGCTCGGGACAGGGGGCAAATCAGCCCCAGCATTTT.

The V gene is TRBV28, the J gene TRBJ2-1; D may be TRBD1 (5 bases). V lost 8 bases, J lost 4 bases, and 15 bases lay in between. The CDR3 has 14 residues. Germline CDR1 and CDR2: MDHEN and SYDVKM. For the CDR3, the DNA is TGTGCCAGCGGAATAGGGGCGGCATACAATGAGCAGTTCTTC. Translated: CASGIGAAYNEQFF. Full variable domain (missing parts from reference TRBV28 and TRBJ2-1): DVKVTQSSRYLVKRTGEKVFLECVQDMDHENMFWYRQDPGLGLRLIYFSYDVKMKEKGDIPEGYSVSREKKERFSLILESASTNQTSMYLCASGIGAAYNEQFFGPGTRLTVL.

V usage is TRBV28 and J usage is TRBJ1-4; perhaps TRBD1 as D (6 bases). V gave up 6 bases and J gave up 3 bases, with 14 bases separating them. This CDR3 region has 15 residues. Germline CDR1 reads MDHEN; CDR2 reads SYDVKM. The CDR3: CASSSTGSANEKLFF. Here the CDR3 DNA reads TGTGCCAGCAGCTCCACAGGGTCAGCTAATGAAAAACTGTTTTTT.

The chain uses TRBV27 and TRBJ2-7; weak D call: TRBD2 (6 bases). The germline CDR1 and CDR2 sequences are MNHEY and SMNVEV (reference sequence). The CDR3 loop spans 13 amino acids. The germline V and J ends were trimmed by 7 bases and 6 bases, with 16 bases remaining between them. DNA for the CDR3: TGTGCCAGCACCCCTCTCGGGGGTAGCGAGCAGTACTTC. This gives the protein CASTPLGGSEQYF.

This clone was picked up one time. The chain has TRBV9 and TRBJ1-4, with D possibly TRBD1 on 6 matching bases. This CDR3 has 15 amino acids. The germline V and J ends were trimmed by 3 bases and 3 bases, with 12 bases remaining between them. Per germline, CDR1 SGDLS and CDR2 YYNGEE. The CDR3 DNA sequence: TGTGCCAGCAGCGGGTTGGGGGGCCCTAATGAAAAACTGTTTTTT. It translates to CASSGLGGPNEKLFF.

This clone was observed a single time. The chain recombines TRBV7-8 with TRBJ2-3; TRBD2 aligns across 11 bases. Per germline, CDR1 SGHVS and CDR2 FQNEAQ. With V trimmed by 5 bases and J by 6 bases, 7 bases remained unmatched. The CDR3 contains 15 residues. CDR3 sequence (DNA): TGTGCCAGCAGCCCCACTAGCGGGAGTTTGGATACGCAGTATTTT. Translating gives CASSPTSGSLDTQYF.

V and J are TRBV9 and TRBJ2-2, with no clear D. V was trimmed by 4 bases and J by 5 bases, leaving 12 bases between them. From germline, CDR1 is SGDLS and CDR2 YYNGEE. This CDR3 comprises 14 residues. This chain's CDR3 is CASSIKAGTGELFF. The CDR3 DNA follows: TGTGCCAGCAGCATAAAAGCCGGGACCGGGGAGCTGTTTTTT.

The V gene is TRBV4-1, the J gene TRBJ2-7, with 9 bases fitting TRBD2. This CDR3 spans 16 amino acids. The V and J ends lost 0 bases and 3 bases, in that order; junction bases with no gene match: 6. The V gene's germline CDR1 is MGHRA and CDR2 YSYEKL. CDR3 DNA sequence: TGCGCCAGCAGCCAAGAGTCTAGCGGGGTTTACTACGAGCAGTACTTC. Its translation is CASSQESSGVYYEQYF.

The V gene is TRBV19, the J gene TRBJ2-1, with 10 nucleotides matching TRBD2. The CDR3 has 17 amino acids. Germline trimming cut 10 bases from V and 2 bases from J; bases unmatched to any gene: 14. From germline, CDR1 is LNHDA and CDR2 SQIVND (reference sequence). The CDR3 bases are TGTGCCACCTCCCGGACCCCAGGGACTAGCGCCTACAATGAGCAGTTCTTC. Protein product: CATSRTPGTSAYNEQFF.

The chain has TRBV10-1 and TRBJ2-3; no clear D gene. Between the trimmed V and J ends, which lost 3 bases and 1 base, there was a span of 11 bases. CDR3 length: 15 residues. CDR1 WNHNN and CDR2 SYGVQD come from the germline V gene (reference sequence). The CDR3 sequence is CASSEVVHRTDTQYF. DNA of the CDR3: TGCGCCAGCAGTGAAGTAGTTCACCGCACAGATACGCAGTATTTT.

The chain couples TRBV5-1 to TRBJ1-2, with TRBD1 matching over 7 bases. V lost 4 bases to trimming and J lost 4 bases; unmatched junction nucleotides: 7. This CDR3 is built from 14 residues. In germline, CDR1 is SGHRS, CDR2 YFSETQ. CDR3 DNA: TGCGCCAGCAGCGATCCGGGACAGAGCTATGGCTACACCTTC. Protein sequence: CASSDPGQSYGYTF. The entire variable domain, with the rest obtained from reference TRBV5-1 and TRBJ1-2, is as follows: KAGVTQTPRYLIKTRGQQVTLSCSPISGHRSVSWYQQTPGQGLQFLFEYFSETQRNKGNFPGRFSGRQFSNSRSEMNVSTLELGDSALYLCASSDPGQSYGYTFGSGTRLTVV.

Only a few counts were recorded for this clone. The chain combines TRBV6-5 with TRBJ2-2, with 9 bases fitting TRBD1. The CDR3 runs to 14 residues. Germline CDR1 is MNHEY and CDR2 is SVGAGI. Losses at the gene ends were 5 bases for V and 5 bases for J; bases not matched to a gene: 3. CDR3 protein: CASSTGGHTGELFF. CDR3 coding DNA: TGTGCCAGCAGTACAGGGGGCCATACCGGGGAGCTGTTTTTT.

The chain is built from TRBV18 and TRBJ1-2, with D possibly matching TRBD1 (5 bases). The germline gives CDR1 KGHSH, CDR2 LQKENI. Trimming removed 0 bases from V and 0 bases from J, with 14 bases in between. The CDR3 extends over 17 amino acids. The CDR3 DNA reads TGTGCCAGCTCACCACCGCACGGCGGGGGATCTAACTATGGCTACACCTTC. Encoded protein: CASSPPHGGGSNYGYTF.

This clone has just one count. The rearrangement links TRBV6-5 to TRBJ2-3; D remains ambiguous. This CDR3 has 16 amino acids. V was cut by 0 bases and J by 2 bases, with 12 bases left in between. Germline-derived CDR1 and CDR2 are MNHEY and SVGAGI. CDR3 region: CASSYSRPPPTDTQYF. Written as DNA, the CDR3 is TGTGCCAGCAGTTACTCGAGGCCCCCCCCCACAGATACGCAGTATTTT.

The chain carries TRBV5-1 and TRBJ2-7; D is unclear. Germline assignment: CDR1 SGHRS and CDR2 YFSETQ. V lost 0 bases and J lost 6, with 13 bases in between. CDR3 length: 14 amino acids. This chain's CDR3 is CASSLAGSPSEQYF. CDR3 sequence (DNA): TGCGCCAGCAGCTTGGCCGGCAGCCCCAGCGAGCAGTACTTC.

This clone was seen once. In nucleotides, the CDR3 is TGTGCCATCAGTGACACGGGGACCGGGGAGCTGTTTTTT. This sequence encodes CAISDTGTGELFF. The chain joins TRBV10-3 to TRBJ2-2; weak D call: TRBD2 (5 bases). Germline CDR1 is ENHRY and CDR2 is SYGVKD. V was cut by 3 bases and J by 5 bases, with 7 bases left in between. The CDR3 runs to 13 residues.

The chain joins TRBV18 to TRBJ1-4, with D uncertain. With 2 bases removed from V and 4 bases from J, the gap between germline ends came to 11 bases. CDR1 and CDR2 (germline): KGHSH, LQKENI. The CDR3 has 15 residues. The CDR3 region is CASSPSEAVNEKLFF. CDR3 DNA sequence: TGTGCCAGCTCACCATCGGAGGCCGTTAATGAAAAACTGTTTTTT.

As for this clone: Its ends do not fully match the called genes, so a read error is possible. The J gene is TRBJ2-1, the V gene TRBV6-1; 14 nucleotides align to TRBD2. From germline, CDR1 is MNHNS and CDR2 SASEGT. This CDR3 spans 14 amino acids. This CDR3 reads CASSEGLAGALLVF. CDR3 nucleotides: TGTGCCAGCAGTGAGGGACTAGCGGGGGCCCTGTTGGTCTTC.

The chain is built from TRBV2 and TRBJ2-7, with D possibly being TRBD1 or TRBD2 (5 bases each). Trimming took off 6 bases at V and 3 bases at J, with 12 bases between the two ends. This CDR3 has 13 residues. Per the germline V gene, CDR1 is SNHLY and CDR2 is FYNNEI. The CDR3 spells CASRGEGYYEQYF. In DNA form, the CDR3 reads TGTGCCAGCAGGGGGGAAGGCTACTACGAGCAGTACTTC.

The chain joins TRBV7-2 to TRBJ2-3, with 7 bases identical to TRBD2. Trimming removed 5 bases from V and 4 bases from J; junction bases left unmatched: 9. Per germline, CDR1 SGHTA and CDR2 FQGNSA. This CDR3 has 15 amino acids. The CDR3 bases are TGTGCCAGCAGCCCCCGGTGGAGCGGGGCAGATACGCAGTATTTT. Protein: CASSPRWSGADTQYF.

J is TRBJ2-7 and V is TRBV30; 7 bases are a match to TRBD1. Germline V gene lookup returns CDR1 GTSNPN and CDR2 SVGIG (reference sequence). CDR3 length: 14 residues. J lost 7 bases, V lost 3 bases, and 12 bases had no gene match. CDR3 sequence reads: CAWSHRGRWWEQYF. The CDR3 nucleotides are TGTGCCTGGAGCCACAGGGGCAGGTGGTGGGAGCAGTACTTC.

This clone was observed once. J is TRBJ2-2 and V is TRBV25-1; D may be TRBD2 (7 bases). The V and J ends lost 3 bases and 2 bases respectively, with 16 bases between them. Germline loops: CDR1 MGHDK, CDR2 SYGVNS. The CDR3 consists of 17 residues. The CDR3 nucleotides are TGTGCCAGCAGTGACCTTGGGCGGGGGACAAACACCGGGGAGCTGTTTTTT. The encoded protein is CASSDLGRGTNTGELFF.

CDR3 sequence reads: CASSLSVSTGELFF. CDR3 DNA sequence: TGTGCCAGCAGCTTATCGGTTTCTACCGGGGAGCTGTTTTTT. The V and J genes are TRBV7-3 and TRBJ2-2, with unresolved D. V shed 2 bases and J shed 5 bases, with 9 bases lying between them. The length of the CDR3 is 14 residues. Germline V gives CDR1 SGHTA, CDR2 FQGTGA.

This rearrangement joins TRBV9 to TRBJ2-7; D is possibly TRBD1 or TRBD2 (5 bases each). This CDR3 spans 13 amino acids. Trimming pared 0 bases from V and 6 bases from J, leaving 10 bases between. Looked up from germline, CDR1 is SGDLS and CDR2 is YYNGEE. The CDR3 coding sequence is TGTGCCAGCAGCGTAGGAGAGGGGACCGAGCAGTACTTC. Residues: CASSVGEGTEQYF.